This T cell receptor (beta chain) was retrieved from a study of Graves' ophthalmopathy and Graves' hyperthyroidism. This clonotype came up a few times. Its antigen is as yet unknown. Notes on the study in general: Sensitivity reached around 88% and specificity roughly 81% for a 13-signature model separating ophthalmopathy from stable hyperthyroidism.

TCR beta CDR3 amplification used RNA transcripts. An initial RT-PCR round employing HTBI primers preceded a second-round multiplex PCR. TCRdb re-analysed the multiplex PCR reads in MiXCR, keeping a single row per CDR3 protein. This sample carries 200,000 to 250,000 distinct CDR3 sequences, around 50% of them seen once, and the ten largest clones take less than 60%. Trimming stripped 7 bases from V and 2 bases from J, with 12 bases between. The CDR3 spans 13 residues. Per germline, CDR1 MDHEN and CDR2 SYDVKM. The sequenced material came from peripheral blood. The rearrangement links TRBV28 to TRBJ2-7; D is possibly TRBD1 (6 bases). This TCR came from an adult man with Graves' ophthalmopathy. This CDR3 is CASTPGAAYEQYF. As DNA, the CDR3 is TGTGCCAGCACCCCAGGGGCGGCCTACGAGCAGTACTTC.